Listed below are T cell receptor beta chains from one sample, sequenced in a study of blood T cell repertoires in COVID-19. Clones were read by immunoSEQ multiplex PCR, and TCRdb kept only the in-frame ones, dropping some. Of more than 200,000 clones listed, almost 90% are singletons. Material for sequencing was peripheral blood. Every receptor here comes from a man older than 75 with acute or convalescent COVID-19. The CDR3 runs from the conserved cysteine through the conserved F or W.

CDR3aa,j_gene,v_gene
CASSLSASSYNEQFF,TRBJ2-1,TRBV11-3
CASSPAGVGGTYEQYF,TRBJ2-7,TRBV7-6
CARPSGGDGYTF,TRBJ1-2,TRBV10-1
CATSGPTSGGTDTQYF,TRBJ2-3,TRBV24-1
CASSYSAGLAPEQFF,TRBJ2-1,TRBV6-2/TRBV6-3
CASSLDGTWGDIQYF,TRBJ2-4,TRBV11-3
CASSPGRAIPNEQFF,TRBJ2-1,TRBV3-1/TRBV3-2
CASSPQSAGNEQFF,TRBJ2-1,TRBV18
CASSHDRGEGSPLHF,TRBJ1-6,TRBV5-4
CASSLIPGQGAPNSPLHF,TRBJ1-6,TRBV7-8
CASSTRGRYEQYF,TRBJ2-7,TRBV6-5
CASSYSAGGVHEQYF,TRBJ2-7,TRBV6-6
CASSLPPSSLHF,TRBJ1-6,TRBV28
CASSLGLAGLRKETQYF,TRBJ2-5,TRBV5-4
CASSSPGQLLGGYTF,TRBJ1-2,TRBV6-2/TRBV6-3
CASSLGQTGELFF,TRBJ2-2,TRBV7-2
CASSLGGSRRGEGYTF,TRBJ1-2,TRBV7-9
CASSPRTGRASGNTIYF,TRBJ1-3,TRBV5-1
CASAQGKTQYF,TRBJ2-3,TRBV6-6
CASRTGRKEAFF,TRBJ1-1,TRBV19
CASSSPGTGAHEQYF,TRBJ2-7,TRBV6-6
CASSEVRTGLAFF,TRBJ1-1,TRBV2
CASSSPQGGKAFF,TRBJ1-1,TRBV28
CASSLTWSSVQSQHF,TRBJ1-5,TRBV28
CASSSTDISSYEQYF,TRBJ2-7,TRBV5-5
CASSKSRTSGKSETQYF,TRBJ2-5,TRBV6-2/TRBV6-3
CASIPTGLNTEAFF,TRBJ1-1,TRBV6-6
CASSHSLSDSFSGNTIYF,TRBJ1-3,TRBV4-3
CASSLAGQGSVAFF,TRBJ1-1,TRBV7-9
CASSFGLAGAGGETQYF,TRBJ2-5,TRBV7-2
CASSVRYEQYF,TRBJ2-7,TRBV2
CASSYQGNNSPLHF,TRBJ1-6,TRBV6-6
CASSLGSGQGGYEQYF,TRBJ2-7,TRBV5-1
CASSPFGEETQYF,TRBJ2-5,TRBV18
CATYRAGPDYGYTF,TRBJ1-2,TRBV6-6
CASSFLRGANVLTF,TRBJ2-6,TRBV7-2
CASSLRGLEGETQYF,TRBJ2-5,TRBV28
CASSLESDYQETQYF,TRBJ2-5,TRBV7-2
CASSISRDITGNTIYF,TRBJ1-3,TRBV19
CASSVGGTSNQPQHF,TRBJ1-5,TRBV2
CASSYSDRPLEQYF,TRBJ2-7,TRBV6-2/TRBV6-3
CASSNTQSIASGIEKLFF,TRBJ1-4,TRBV27
CASSPPDYRNQPQHF,TRBJ1-5,TRBV18
CASSFAGGGSYEQYF,TRBJ2-7,TRBV7-9
CASSLSTDTQYF,TRBJ2-3,TRBV11-1
CASSTRQGAGNQPQHF,TRBJ1-5,TRBV19
CASSPRTSGRAGNEQFF,TRBJ2-1,TRBV5-1
CATTGGYEQYF,TRBJ2-7,TRBV15
CASSSRTGFPPYEQYF,TRBJ2-7,TRBV6-2/TRBV6-3
CASSLGRGFTGELFF,TRBJ2-2,TRBV7-9
CASTELRGPQPQHF,TRBJ1-5,TRBV2
CASSYRQGAWNEQFF,TRBJ2-1,TRBV6-2/TRBV6-3
CASSFWGLTGEKLFF,TRBJ1-4,TRBV5-1
CASSFEGEGDTQYF,TRBJ2-3,TRBV7-3
CASSQVRGGNEQFF,TRBJ2-1,TRBV14
CASSQDVGSGREQFF,TRBJ2-1,TRBV4-3
CAISPGQGRDEKLFF,TRBJ1-4,TRBV10-3
CASSYMANTEAFF,TRBJ1-1,TRBV6-5
CASSLAGLDGTIYF,TRBJ1-3,TRBV7-9